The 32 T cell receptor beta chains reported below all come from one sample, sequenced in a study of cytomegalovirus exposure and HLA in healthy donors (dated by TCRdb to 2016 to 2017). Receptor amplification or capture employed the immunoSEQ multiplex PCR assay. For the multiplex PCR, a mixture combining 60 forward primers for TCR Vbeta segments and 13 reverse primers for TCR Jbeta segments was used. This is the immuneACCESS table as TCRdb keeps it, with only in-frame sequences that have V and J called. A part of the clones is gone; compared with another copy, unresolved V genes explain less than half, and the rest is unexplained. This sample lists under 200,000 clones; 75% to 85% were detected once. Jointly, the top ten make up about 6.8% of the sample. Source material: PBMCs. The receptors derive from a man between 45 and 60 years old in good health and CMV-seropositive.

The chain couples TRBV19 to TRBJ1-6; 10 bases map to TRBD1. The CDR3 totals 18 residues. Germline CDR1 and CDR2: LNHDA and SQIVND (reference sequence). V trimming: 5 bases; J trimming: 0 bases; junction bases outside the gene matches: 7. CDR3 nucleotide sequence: TGTGCCAGTAGTCCGGGACAGGGGCTTAGCTCCTATAATTCACCCCTCCACTTT. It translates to CASSPGQGLSSYNSPLHF.

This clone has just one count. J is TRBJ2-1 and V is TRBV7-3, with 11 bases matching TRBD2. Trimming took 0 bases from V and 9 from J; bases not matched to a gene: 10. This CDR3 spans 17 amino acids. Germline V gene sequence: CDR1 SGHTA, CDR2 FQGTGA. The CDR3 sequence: CASSLTGPVAGGREQFF. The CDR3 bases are TGTGCCAGCAGCTTAACTGGCCCGGTAGCGGGGGGGCGTGAGCAGTTCTTC.

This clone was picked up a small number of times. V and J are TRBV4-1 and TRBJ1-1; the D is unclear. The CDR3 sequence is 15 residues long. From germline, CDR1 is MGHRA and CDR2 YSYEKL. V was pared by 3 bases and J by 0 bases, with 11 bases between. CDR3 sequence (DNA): TGCGCCAGCAGCCATGGACCGGGAATGAACACTGAAGCTTTCTTT. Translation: CASSHGPGMNTEAFF.

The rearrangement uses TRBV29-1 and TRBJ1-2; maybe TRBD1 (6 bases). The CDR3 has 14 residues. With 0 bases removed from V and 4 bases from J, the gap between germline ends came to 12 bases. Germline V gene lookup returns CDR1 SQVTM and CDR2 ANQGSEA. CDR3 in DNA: TGCAGCGTTGAAGATCTGGCAGGGGCCTATGGCTACACCTTC. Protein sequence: CSVEDLAGAYGYTF.

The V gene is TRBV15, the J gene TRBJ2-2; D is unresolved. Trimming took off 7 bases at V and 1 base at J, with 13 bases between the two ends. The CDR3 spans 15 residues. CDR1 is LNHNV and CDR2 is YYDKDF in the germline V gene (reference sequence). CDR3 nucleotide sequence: TGTGCCACCAAGCTCGCTTCGGGGAACACCGGGGAGCTGTTTTTT. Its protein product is CATKLASGNTGELFF.

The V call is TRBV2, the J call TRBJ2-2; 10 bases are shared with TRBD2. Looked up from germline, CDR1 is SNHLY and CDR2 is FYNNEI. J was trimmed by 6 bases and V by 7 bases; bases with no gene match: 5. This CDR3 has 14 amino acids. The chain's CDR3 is CASIAGGRPGELFF. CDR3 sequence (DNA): TGTGCCAGCATAGCGGGAGGTCGACCCGGGGAGCTGTTTTTT.

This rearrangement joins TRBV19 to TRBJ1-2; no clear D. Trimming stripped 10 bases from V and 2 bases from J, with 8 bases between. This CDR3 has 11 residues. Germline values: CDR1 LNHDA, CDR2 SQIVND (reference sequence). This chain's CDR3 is CATLLNYGYTF. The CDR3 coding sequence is TGTGCCACCCTTCTCAACTATGGCTACACCTTC.

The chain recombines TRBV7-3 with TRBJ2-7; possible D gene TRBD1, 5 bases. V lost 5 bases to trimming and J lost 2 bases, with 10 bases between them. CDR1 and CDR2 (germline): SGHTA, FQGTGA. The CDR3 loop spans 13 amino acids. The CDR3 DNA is TGTGCCAGCAGCCCCAGGGCTGCCTACGAGCAGTACGTC. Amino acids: CASSPRAAYEQYV.

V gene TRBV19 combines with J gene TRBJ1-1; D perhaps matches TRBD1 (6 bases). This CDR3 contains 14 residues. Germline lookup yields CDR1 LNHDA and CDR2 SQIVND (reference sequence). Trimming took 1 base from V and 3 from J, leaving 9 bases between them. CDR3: CASSIGRGYTEAFF. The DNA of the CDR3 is TGTGCCAGTAGTATAGGCAGGGGATACACTGAAGCTTTCTTT.

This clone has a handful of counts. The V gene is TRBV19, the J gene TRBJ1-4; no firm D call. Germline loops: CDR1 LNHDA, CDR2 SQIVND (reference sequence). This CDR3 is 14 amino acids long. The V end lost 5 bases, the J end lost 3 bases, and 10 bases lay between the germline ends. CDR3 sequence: CASSPFGSNEKLFF. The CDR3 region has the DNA TGTGCCAGTAGTCCCTTCGGGTCTAATGAAAAACTGTTTTTT.

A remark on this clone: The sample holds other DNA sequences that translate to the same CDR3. CDR3 in DNA: TGTGCCAGCAGTGAATCCGGACAGGGGGCCACCTACGAGCAGTACTTC. It translates to CASSESGQGATYEQYF. V and J are TRBV2 and TRBJ2-7; 11 bases line up with TRBD1. CDR1 is SNHLY and CDR2 is FYNNEI in the germline V gene. This CDR3 spans 16 amino acids. V was clipped by 2 bases and J by 2 bases; unmatched bases: 5.

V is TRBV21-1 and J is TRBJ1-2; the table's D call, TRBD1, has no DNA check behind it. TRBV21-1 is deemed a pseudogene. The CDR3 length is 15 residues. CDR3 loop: CASSKNGRGPYGYTF. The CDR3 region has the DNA TGTGCCAGCAGCAAAAACGGAAGGGGGCCTTATGGCTACACCTTC.

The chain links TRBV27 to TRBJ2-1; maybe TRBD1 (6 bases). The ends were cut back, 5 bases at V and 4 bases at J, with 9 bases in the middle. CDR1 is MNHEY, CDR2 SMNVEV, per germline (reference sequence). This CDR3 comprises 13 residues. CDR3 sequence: CASSTDRYNEQFF. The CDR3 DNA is TGTGCCAGCAGTACAGACAGGTACAATGAGCAGTTCTTC.

The CDR3 DNA follows: TGTGCCAGCAGCTTGGGACAGGGGTGGGGGCTAGCCAAAAACATTCAGTACTTC. Translating it yields CASSLGQGWGLAKNIQYF. The chain carries TRBV5-6 and TRBJ2-4; 8 positions match TRBD1. The CDR3 runs to 18 residues. The germline V gene encodes CDR1 SGHDT and CDR2 YYEEEE. The junction had 8 bases not matched to a gene; V was cut back by 0 bases and J by 0 bases.

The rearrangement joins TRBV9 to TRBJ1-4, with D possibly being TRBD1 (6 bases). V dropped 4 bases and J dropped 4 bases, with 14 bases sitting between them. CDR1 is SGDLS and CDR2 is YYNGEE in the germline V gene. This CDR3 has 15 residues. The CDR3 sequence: CASSQRGAHNEKLFF. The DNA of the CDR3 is TGTGCCAGCAGCCAACGGGGGGCACATAATGAAAAACTGTTTTTT.

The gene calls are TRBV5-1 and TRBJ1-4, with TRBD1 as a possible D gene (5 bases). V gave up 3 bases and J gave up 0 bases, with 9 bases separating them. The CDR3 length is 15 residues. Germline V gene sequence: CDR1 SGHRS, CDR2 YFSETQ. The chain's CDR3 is CASSSGLATNEKLFF. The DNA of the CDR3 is TGCGCCAGCAGCTCGGGACTTGCAACTAATGAAAAACTGTTTTTT.

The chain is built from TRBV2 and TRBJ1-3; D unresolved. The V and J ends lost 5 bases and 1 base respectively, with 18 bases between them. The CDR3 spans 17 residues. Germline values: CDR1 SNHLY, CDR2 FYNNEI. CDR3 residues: CASSLARFRVSGNTIYF. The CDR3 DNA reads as TGTGCCAGCAGTCTAGCACGTTTTCGGGTATCTGGAAACACCATATATTTT.

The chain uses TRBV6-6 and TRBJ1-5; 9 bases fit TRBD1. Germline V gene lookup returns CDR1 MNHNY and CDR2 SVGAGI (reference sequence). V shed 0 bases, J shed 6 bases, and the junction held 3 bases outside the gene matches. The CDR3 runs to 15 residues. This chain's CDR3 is CASSYSTGGGQPQHF. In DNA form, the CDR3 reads TGTGCCAGCAGTTACTCGACAGGGGGGGGTCAGCCCCAGCATTTT.

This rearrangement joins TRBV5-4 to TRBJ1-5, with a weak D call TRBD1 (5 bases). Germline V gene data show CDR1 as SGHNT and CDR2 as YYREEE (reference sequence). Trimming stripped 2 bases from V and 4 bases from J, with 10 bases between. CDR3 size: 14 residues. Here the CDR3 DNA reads TGTGCCAGCAGCTTCGGAGGGGTGAATCAGCCCCAGCATTTT. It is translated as CASSFGGVNQPQHF. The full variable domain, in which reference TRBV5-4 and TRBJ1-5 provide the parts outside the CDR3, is ETGVTQSPTHLIKTRGQQVTLRCSSQSGHNTVSWYQQALGQGPQFIFQYYREEENGRGNFPPRFSGLQFPNYSSELNVNALELDDSALYLCASSFGGVNQPQHFGDGTRLSIL.

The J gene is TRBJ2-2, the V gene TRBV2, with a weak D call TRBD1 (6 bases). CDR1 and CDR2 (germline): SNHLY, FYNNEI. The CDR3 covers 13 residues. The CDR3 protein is CASGQTNTGELFF. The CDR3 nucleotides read TGTGCTTCGGGACAAACGAACACCGGGGAGCTGTTTTTT.

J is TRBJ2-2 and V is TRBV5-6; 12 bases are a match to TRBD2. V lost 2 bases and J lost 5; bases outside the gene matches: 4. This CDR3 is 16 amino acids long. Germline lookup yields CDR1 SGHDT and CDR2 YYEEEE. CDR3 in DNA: TGTGCCAGCAGCTTCCGAACTAGCGGGGGGACCGGGGAGCTGTTTTTT. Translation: CASSFRTSGGTGELFF. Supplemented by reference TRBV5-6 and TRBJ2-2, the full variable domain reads DAGVTQSPTHLIKTRGQQVTLRCSPKSGHDTVSWYQQALGQGPQFIFQYYEEEERQRGNFPDRFSGHQFPNYSSELNVNALLLGDSALYLCASSFRTSGGTGELFFGEGSRLTVL.

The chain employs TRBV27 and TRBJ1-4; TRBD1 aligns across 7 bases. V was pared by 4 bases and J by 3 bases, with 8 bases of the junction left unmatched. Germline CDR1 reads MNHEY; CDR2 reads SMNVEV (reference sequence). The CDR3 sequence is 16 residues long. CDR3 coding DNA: TGTGCCAGCAGTTCGTTTAGGGGGCTGTCTAATGAAAAACTGTTTTTT. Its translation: CASSSFRGLSNEKLFF. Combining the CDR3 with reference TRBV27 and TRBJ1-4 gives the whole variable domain EAQVTQNPRYLITVTGKKLTVTCSQNMNHEYMSWYRQDPGLGLRQIYYSMNVEVTDKGDVPEGYKVSRKEKRNFPLILESPSPNQTSLYFCASSSFRGLSNEKLFFGSGTQLSVL.

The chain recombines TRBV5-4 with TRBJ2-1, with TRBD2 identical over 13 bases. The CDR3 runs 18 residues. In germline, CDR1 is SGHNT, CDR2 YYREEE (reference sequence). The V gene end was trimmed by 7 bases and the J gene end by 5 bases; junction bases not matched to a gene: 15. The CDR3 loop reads CASQDRTSGSVTHNEQFF. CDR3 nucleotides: TGTGCCAGCCAAGACAGGACTAGCGGGAGTGTAACGCACAATGAGCAGTTCTTC.

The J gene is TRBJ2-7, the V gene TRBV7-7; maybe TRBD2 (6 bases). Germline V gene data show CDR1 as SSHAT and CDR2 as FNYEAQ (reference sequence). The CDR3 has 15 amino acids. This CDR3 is CASSLGLIPSYEQYV. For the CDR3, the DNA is TGTGCTAGCAGCTTAGGACTAATCCCATCCTACGAGCAGTACGTC.

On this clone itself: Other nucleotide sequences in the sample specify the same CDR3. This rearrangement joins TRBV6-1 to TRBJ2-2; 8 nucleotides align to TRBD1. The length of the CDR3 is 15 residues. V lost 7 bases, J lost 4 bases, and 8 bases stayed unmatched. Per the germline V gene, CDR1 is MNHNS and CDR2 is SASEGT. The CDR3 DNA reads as TGTGCCAGCAAAGGACAGGGTATGGTCACCGGGGAGCTGTTTTTT. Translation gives CASKGQGMVTGELFF.

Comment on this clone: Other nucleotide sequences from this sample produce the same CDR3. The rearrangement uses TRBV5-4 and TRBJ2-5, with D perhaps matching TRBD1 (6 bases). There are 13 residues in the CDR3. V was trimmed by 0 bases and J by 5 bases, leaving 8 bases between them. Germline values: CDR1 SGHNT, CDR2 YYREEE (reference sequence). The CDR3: CASSLEGEETQYF. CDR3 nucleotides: TGTGCCAGCAGCTTGGAGGGGGAGGAGACCCAGTACTTC.

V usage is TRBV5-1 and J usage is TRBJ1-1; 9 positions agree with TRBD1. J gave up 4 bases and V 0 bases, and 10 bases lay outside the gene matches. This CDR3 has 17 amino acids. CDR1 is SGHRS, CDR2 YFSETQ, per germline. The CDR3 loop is CASSLGPGQGRSTEAFF. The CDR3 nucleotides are TGCGCCAGCAGCTTGGGACCGGGACAGGGAAGGTCCACTGAAGCTTTCTTT.

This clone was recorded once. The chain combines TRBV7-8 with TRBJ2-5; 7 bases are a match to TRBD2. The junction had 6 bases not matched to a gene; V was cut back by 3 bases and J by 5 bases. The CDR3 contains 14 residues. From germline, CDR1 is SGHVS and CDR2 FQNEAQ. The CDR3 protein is CASSLSGGPETQYF. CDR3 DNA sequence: TGTGCCAGCAGCTTGTCGGGAGGCCCGGAGACCCAGTACTTC.

CDR3 sequence (DNA): TGTGCCAGCAGCCCCGAGGGACTAGCGGGGGGGTACCAAGAGACCCAGTACTTC. Its translation is CASSPEGLAGGYQETQYF. This chain uses TRBV4-2 with TRBJ2-5, with TRBD2 matching over 16 bases. Germline CDR1 and CDR2: LGHNA and YNFKEQ. Trimming removed 4 bases from V and 0 bases from J; junction bases left unmatched: 5. This CDR3 has 18 amino acids.

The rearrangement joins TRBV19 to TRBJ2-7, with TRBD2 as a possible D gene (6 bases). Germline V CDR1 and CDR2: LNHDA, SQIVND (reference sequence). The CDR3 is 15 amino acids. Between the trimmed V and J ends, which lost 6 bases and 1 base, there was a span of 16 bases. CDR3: CASSLRRAESYEQYF. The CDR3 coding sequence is TGTGCCAGTAGCCTAAGGAGGGCAGAGTCCTACGAGCAGTACTTC.

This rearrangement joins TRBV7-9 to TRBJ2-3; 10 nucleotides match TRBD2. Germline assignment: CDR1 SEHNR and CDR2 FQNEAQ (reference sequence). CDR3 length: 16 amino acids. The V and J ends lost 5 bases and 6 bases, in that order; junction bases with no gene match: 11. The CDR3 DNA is TGTGCCAGCAGCCCTGCTAGCGGGAGAGTATTCGATACGCAGTATTTT. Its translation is CASSPASGRVFDTQYF.

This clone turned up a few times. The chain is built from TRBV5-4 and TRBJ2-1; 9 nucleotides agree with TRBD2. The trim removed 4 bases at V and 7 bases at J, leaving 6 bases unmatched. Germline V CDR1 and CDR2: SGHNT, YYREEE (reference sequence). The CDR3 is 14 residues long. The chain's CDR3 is CASSIPGLANEQFF. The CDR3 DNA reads TGTGCCAGCAGCATCCCGGGACTAGCTAATGAGCAGTTCTTC. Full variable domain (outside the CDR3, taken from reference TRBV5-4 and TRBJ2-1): ETGVTQSPTHLIKTRGQQVTLRCSSQSGHNTVSWYQQALGQGPQFIFQYYREEENGRGNFPPRFSGLQFPNYSSELNVNALELDDSALYLCASSIPGLANEQFFGPGTRLTVL.